This entry lists 12 T cell receptor beta chains sequenced from one sample in a study of spatial heterogeneity in lung cancer (dated by TCRdb to about 2019). The library was obtained by 5' RACE. Sequencing was performed on a NextSeq 500. Using fastp at Q25 and MiXCR, TCRdb reprocessed the public reads and kept productive beta chains. Records with the same CDR3 protein are collapsed into one entry carrying the most frequent genes and DNA. This sample is represented by around 74,000 distinct CDR3 sequences; about 14% of them were singletons. 6.5% to 7.5% of the sample is held by the ten biggest clonotypes. The time point label, as the study defines it: sample taken at primary tumor resection. TCR sequencing used whole RNA extracted from tumor and nontumor lung tissue, or from cryopreserved PBMC samples, without cell sorting. Sequencing used PBMCs, obtained at surgery. Every receptor here comes from a male donor with early-stage non-small cell lung cancer.

This clonotype has more than one count but fewer than ten. The chain employs TRBV30 and TRBJ1-1; maybe TRBD1 (5 bases). Deletions cut 2 bases from V and 5 bases from J, with 6 bases between. There are 11 residues in the CDR3. CDR1 and CDR2 (germline): GTSNPN, SVGIG (reference sequence). The CDR3 DNA sequence: TGTGCCTGGAGTTGGGGGACTGAAGCTTTCTTT. Translated, it gives CAWSWGTEAFF.

The chain is built from TRBV11-2 and TRBJ1-4, with D maybe TRBD1 (5 bases). The V end was cut by 4 bases, the J end by 2 bases, with 14 bases between. Germline V gene sequence: CDR1 SGHAT, CDR2 FQNNGV. The CDR3 is 16 amino acids. The CDR3 loop reads CASSSPQGMTNEKLFF. The CDR3 nucleotides read TGTGCCAGCAGCTCGCCTCAGGGCATGACTAATGAAAAACTGTTTTTT. Together with reference TRBV11-2 and TRBJ1-4, the CDR3 gives the full variable domain: EAGVAQSPRYKIIEKRQSVAFWCNPISGHATLYWYQQILGQGPKLLIQFQNNGVVDDSQLPKDRFSAERLKGVDSTLKIQPAKLEDSAVYLCASSSPQGMTNEKLFFGSGTQLSVL.

This clonotype was seen only a few times. This CDR3 is CATSVTEGRAFF. Written as DNA, the CDR3 is TGTGCCACCAGTGTTACCGAGGGCAGAGCTTTCTTT. This chain uses TRBV24-1 with TRBJ1-1; no firm D call. CDR1 KGHDR and CDR2 SFDVKD come from the germline V gene. This CDR3 contains 12 residues. The germline V and J ends were trimmed by 5 bases and 10 bases, with 13 bases remaining between them.

This clonotype was detected only a few times. V usage is TRBV2 and J usage is TRBJ1-5; 8 positions match TRBD1. Germline V gene sequence: CDR1 SNHLY, CDR2 FYNNEI. V shed 3 bases, J shed 7 bases, and the junction held 2 bases outside the gene matches. The CDR3 is made up of 13 amino acids. The CDR3 DNA follows: TGTGCCAGCAGTGAGGGACAGGAACAGCCCCAGCATTTT. Translation: CASSEGQEQPQHF. Variable domain in full (rest from reference TRBV2 and TRBJ1-5): EPEVTQTPSHQVTQMGQEVILRCVPISNHLYFYWYRQILGQKVEFLVSFYNNEISEKSEIFDDQFSVERPDGSNFTLKIRSTKLEDSAMYFCASSEGQEQPQHFGDGTRLSIL.

The CDR3 sequence: CSVAAGQTNEQYF. CDR3 nucleotides: TGCAGCGTTGCGGCAGGGCAAACTAACGAGCAGTACTTC. This sequence joins TRBV29-1 and TRBJ2-7, with D perhaps TRBD1 (5 bases). Germline V gene data show CDR1 as SQVTM and CDR2 as ANQGSEA. The V and J ends lost 4 bases and 5 bases respectively, with 15 bases between them. The CDR3 length is 13 residues.

This clonotype was observed many times. The chain couples TRBV12-3 or TRBV12-4 to TRBJ2-7, with unresolved D. The germline V and J ends were trimmed by 5 bases and 5 bases, with 16 bases remaining between them. This CDR3 contains 14 residues. The CDR3 bases are TGTGCCAGCAGTCCAAGTCTAGTATTGAACGAGCAGTACTTC. Translated, it gives CASSPSLVLNEQYF.

The chain joins TRBV7-6 to TRBJ1-1, with D unresolved. This CDR3 spans 13 amino acids. Germline V lookup: CDR1 SGHVS, CDR2 FNYEAQ. V lost 7 bases, J lost 2 bases, and 11 bases lay in between. CDR3: CASTPGPNTEAFF. The CDR3 region has the DNA TGTGCCAGCACCCCAGGCCCAAACACTGAAGCTTTCTTT.

In this sample, this clonotype turned up a few times. This chain uses TRBV20-1 with TRBJ1-2; D remains ambiguous. The CDR3 covers 13 residues. The germline V gene has CDR1 DFQATT and CDR2 SNEGSKA (reference sequence). V was shortened by 6 bases and J by 0 bases, with 11 bases between the two germline ends. The CDR3 bases are TGCAGTGCGCCTCAGAATTCTAACTATGGCTACACCTTC. Translation gives CSAPQNSNYGYTF.

This clonotype showed up just a few times. The CDR3 protein is CASSPWVIAGEETQYF. The CDR3 DNA is TGTGCCAGCAGCCCTTGGGTAATAGCGGGAGAAGAGACCCAGTACTTC. This chain links TRBV5-4 with TRBJ2-5; TRBD2 matches at 9 bases. Looked up from germline, CDR1 is SGHNT and CDR2 is YYREEE (reference sequence). Unmatched junction bases numbered 10, after V lost 4 bases and J lost 3 bases. CDR3 size: 16 residues.

The chain carries TRBV7-9 and TRBJ2-1; D gene ambiguous. Germline V gene data show CDR1 as SEHNR and CDR2 as FQNEAQ (reference sequence). V dropped 4 bases and J dropped 10 bases, with 8 bases sitting between them. This CDR3 spans 11 amino acids. CDR3 residues: CASSSDGEQFF. Here the CDR3 DNA reads TGTGCCAGCAGCTCGGATGGGGAGCAGTTCTTC.

This clonotype was seen only a few times. This sequence joins TRBV6-2 or TRBV6-3 and TRBJ2-3; TRBD2 matches at 8 bases. CDR1 and CDR2 from the germline V gene are MNHEY and SVGEGT. The CDR3 is made up of 16 amino acids. V lost 8 bases, J lost 5 bases, and 15 bases stayed unmatched. CDR3 region: CASLLASGRVGDTQYF. The CDR3 region has the DNA TGTGCCAGCCTACTAGCGAGCGGGAGAGTCGGAGATACGCAGTATTTT.

V and J are TRBV7-8 and TRBJ2-1; 7 nucleotides match TRBD2. The germline V gene has CDR1 SGHVS and CDR2 FQNEAQ. V shed 5 bases and J 2 bases; nucleotides not matched to a gene: 9. The CDR3 has 16 amino acids. The CDR3 sequence is CASSPHRLAAYNEQFF. CDR3 sequence (DNA): TGTGCCAGCAGCCCGCATCGGCTAGCGGCCTACAATGAGCAGTTCTTC.